Below are 23 T cell receptor beta chains sequenced from a single sample in a study of vaccination and CD4 T cells after COVID-19. The Oncomine TCR Beta short-read assay generated sequence data from the DNA of cultured CD4+ T cells. TCRdb reprocessed the PCR reads with MiXCR, giving one entry per CDR3 protein. The table lists 9,800 or so distinct CDR3 sequences, 30% to 45% of them singletons. Treatment noted: roughly 10-day PBMC culture with coronavirus spike peptide pools or control peptides (ViraFEST assay). Their cognate antigens are unknown. Sequencing was done on a sample of CD4+ T cells from blood, cultured in vitro. Receptors were obtained from a human donor who had recovered from COVID-19.

The chain recombines TRBV18 with TRBJ1-3; D is uncertain. V was shortened by 8 bases and J by 8 bases, with 10 bases between the two germline ends. Germline-derived CDR1 and CDR2 are KGHSH and LQKENI. This CDR3 is built from 11 residues. CDR3 in amino acids: CASLYRDTIYF. DNA of the CDR3: TGTGCCAGCCTCTACCGAGACACCATATATTTT.

The table lists this clonotype with a few counts. The rearrangement uses TRBV6-1 and TRBJ2-5; D unresolved. This CDR3 has 14 amino acids. Per germline, CDR1 MNHNS and CDR2 SASEGT. V dropped 7 bases and J dropped 4 bases, with 16 bases sitting between them. The CDR3 DNA reads TGTGCCAGCAAAGTGGCTGCCTCGGCAGAGACCCAGTACTTC. Encoded protein: CASKVAASAETQYF.

This clonotype is deemed medium-sized. The chain recombines TRBV6-5 with TRBJ1-4; D is ambiguous. Trimming cost V 3 bases and J 8 bases, with 10 bases left between them. This CDR3 is 13 amino acids long. Germline CDR1 is MNHEY and CDR2 is SVGAGI. The CDR3 coding sequence is TGTGCCAGCAGTTATTTGGCAGCCGAAAAACTGTTTTTT. It codes for CASSYLAAEKLFF.

This clonotype turned up a few times. The chain has TRBV2 and TRBJ2-3; 7 bases agree with TRBD2. CDR3 length: 19 residues. V shed 3 bases, J shed 4 bases, and the junction held 19 bases outside the gene matches. Germline V gene data show CDR1 as SNHLY and CDR2 as FYNNEI. The CDR3 region has the DNA TGTGCCAGCAGTGAGGATCCAGGGAGGGACTCTTGGCGCCCAGATACGCAGTATTTT. Its translation: CASSEDPGRDSWRPDTQYF. The full variable domain, its missing parts supplied by reference TRBV2 and TRBJ2-3, is EPEVTQTPSHQVTQMGQEVILRCVPISNHLYFYWYRQILGQKVEFLVSFYNNEISEKSEIFDDQFSVERPDGSNFTLKIRSTKLEDSAMYFCASSEDPGRDSWRPDTQYFGPGTRLTVL.

This chain connects TRBV5-1 to TRBJ2-3; D is unresolved. The CDR3 consists of 15 residues. Trimming left V 4 bases short and J 1 base short, with 13 bases between. Germline CDR1 SGHRS, CDR2 YFSETQ. CDR3 nucleotides: TGCGCCAGCAGCCCAAAACGGCTGGGCACAGATACGCAGTATTTT. It yields the protein CASSPKRLGTDTQYF.

A word on this clonotype: One end of the junction is discordant with germline, which a read error may explain. The chain employs TRBV12-3 or TRBV12-4 and TRBJ1-2; tentatively, D is TRBD1 (6 bases). This CDR3 contains 13 residues. CDR3 bases: TGTGCCAGCACCTTGAGGGGGAACTATGGCCACACCTTC. Translating gives CASTLRGNYGHTF.

In this sample, this clonotype turned up once. J is TRBJ1-1 and V is TRBV6-1; the D gene is possibly TRBD1 (6 bases). From germline, CDR1 is MNHNS and CDR2 SASEGT. The CDR3 extends over 16 amino acids. V was shortened by 1 base and J by 0 bases, with 12 bases between the two germline ends. The CDR3 DNA follows: TGTGCCAGCAGTGAAGAGGGGGTGGCGGTGAACACTGAAGCTTTCTTT. Amino acids: CASSEEGVAVNTEAFF.

A few counts support this clonotype. The chain is built from TRBV14 and TRBJ1-2; 9 nucleotides align to TRBD1. V trimming: 1 base; J trimming: 0 bases; junction bases outside the gene matches: 12. The CDR3 totals 19 residues. The V gene's germline CDR1 is SGHDN and CDR2 FVKESK. CDR3 DNA sequence: TGTGCCAGCAGCCAAGTAGCAGGGGACAGGGCCAAATCTAACTATGGCTACACCTTC. It translates to CASSQVAGDRAKSNYGYTF.

J is TRBJ2-3 and V is TRBV6-1, with D possibly being TRBD2 (6 bases). Germline lookup yields CDR1 MNHNS and CDR2 SASEGT. Deletions cut 10 bases from V and 2 bases from J, with 16 bases between. The CDR3 totals 14 residues. The chain's CDR3 is CATIPGLFTDTQYF. The CDR3 DNA follows: TGTGCCACCATCCCGGGACTTTTCACAGATACGCAGTATTTT.

The chain carries TRBV4-1 and TRBJ2-5; D is perhaps TRBD2 (6 bases). In germline, CDR1 is MGHRA, CDR2 YSYEKL. Deletions cut 1 base from V and 9 bases from J, with 12 bases between. The CDR3 has 13 amino acids. The CDR3 protein is CASSQGAGEAQYF. DNA of the CDR3: TGCGCCAGCAGCCAAGGGGCCGGGGAGGCCCAGTACTTC.

The chain recombines TRBV7-2 with TRBJ1-2; D is ambiguous. The CDR3 extends over 12 amino acids. V was pared by 1 base and J by 7 bases, with 7 bases between. CDR1 is SGHTA and CDR2 is FQGNSA in the germline V gene. In DNA form, the CDR3 reads TGTGCCAGCAGCTTAGGGCAAGGTGGCTACACCTTC. Translated, it gives CASSLGQGGYTF.

The rearrangement links TRBV5-1 to TRBJ2-3; D gene unclear. Between the trimmed V and J ends, which lost 4 bases and 8 bases, there was a span of 17 bases. The CDR3 is 14 residues long. Looked up from germline, CDR1 is SGHRS and CDR2 is YFSETQ. In DNA form, the CDR3 reads TGCGCCAGCAGCCCTCCCTATGTCGACTCTACGCAGTATTTT. It specifies CASSPPYVDSTQYF.

J is TRBJ2-6 and V is TRBV2; D not resolved. From germline, CDR1 is SNHLY and CDR2 FYNNEI. V was trimmed by 7 bases and J by 0 bases, leaving 19 bases between them. The CDR3 sequence is 18 residues long. CDR3 in amino acids: CASIRQSPFLSGANVLTF. For the CDR3, the DNA is TGTGCCAGCATTCGACAAAGCCCGTTTCTCTCTGGGGCCAACGTCCTGACTTTC.

In this sample, this clonotype turned up a few times. The CDR3 DNA reads TGTGCCAGCAGCCTATCAATCACCAGGGTTACAGAAGCTTTCTTT. It codes for CASSLSITRVTEAFF. This chain links TRBV6-1 with TRBJ1-1, with a possible D match to TRBD1 (5 bases). Germline CDR1 MNHNS, CDR2 SASEGT. The CDR3 length is 15 residues. Trimming pared 6 bases from V and 8 bases from J, leaving 22 bases between.

This chain uses TRBV29-1 with TRBJ1-2; 8 bases align to TRBD1. This CDR3 has 14 residues. The V segment lost 1 base and the J segment 4 bases; nucleotides outside the gene matches: 5. Germline lookup yields CDR1 SQVTM and CDR2 ANQGSEA. The CDR3 DNA reads TGCAGCGTTGAAGGGGGACAGGCCCTCTATGGCTACACCTTC. Translated: CSVEGGQALYGYTF.

This clonotype turned up a few times. The genes are TRBV20-1 and TRBJ2-1; TRBD1 aligns across 7 bases. The CDR3 contains 14 residues. Looked up from germline, CDR1 is DFQATT and CDR2 is SNEGSKA (reference sequence). V dropped 3 bases and J dropped 2; count of bases not matched to a gene: 4. In nucleotides, the CDR3 is TGCAGTGCTAGTAGGGGGCCCACCTACAATGAGCAGTTCTTC. Amino acids: CSASRGPTYNEQFF.

This rearrangement joins TRBV2 to TRBJ2-3, with TRBD1 matching 7 bases. The J call may be wrong; the DNA end is better matched by TRBJ1-5. The CDR3 is 15 amino acids. Germline V CDR1 and CDR2: SNHLY, FYNNEI. CDR3 DNA: TGTGCCAGCAACCCAGACAGGGCCAGCACAGATACGCAGCATTTT. It codes for CASNPDRASTDTQHF.

The chain uses TRBV6-1 and TRBJ2-7; maybe TRBD1 (5 bases). The V end was cut by 3 bases, the J end by 3 bases, with 9 bases between. Looked up from germline, CDR1 is MNHNS and CDR2 is SASEGT. The CDR3 length is 13 residues. CDR3 sequence (DNA): TGTGCCAGCAGTGAGGGGCATAACTACGAGCAGTACTTC. It yields the protein CASSEGHNYEQYF.

Details on this clonotype: A much larger clone differs from this one at a single base, so this may be a read error. The CDR3 DNA reads as TGTGCCTGGAGTATAACCAATGAAAAACTGTTTTTT. Protein sequence: CAWSITNEKLFF. The chain links TRBV30 to TRBJ1-4; D gene ambiguous. This CDR3 region has 12 residues. Per germline, CDR1 GTSNPN and CDR2 SVGIG (reference sequence). V lost 2 bases, J lost 5 bases, and 6 bases lay in between.

This chain uses TRBV27 with TRBJ2-7, with a tentative D call TRBD2 (5 bases). The V gene's germline CDR1 is MNHEY and CDR2 SMNVEV (reference sequence). The CDR3 spans 15 residues. V gave up 3 bases and J gave up 1 base, with 13 bases separating them. CDR3 DNA: TGTGCCAGCAGTTTGCGGAGCGGAGGATCCTACGAGCAGTACTTC. Translating it yields CASSLRSGGSYEQYF.

This chain links TRBV19 with TRBJ1-4, with TRBD1 matching over 8 bases. The germline V gene has CDR1 LNHDA and CDR2 SQIVND (reference sequence). The V and J ends lost 5 bases and 7 bases, in that order; junction bases with no gene match: 12. The CDR3 loop spans 16 amino acids. In DNA form, the CDR3 reads TGTGCCAGTAGTTTTGGACAGGGAAGAGCCGTTGAAAAACTGTTTTTT. Its protein product is CASSFGQGRAVEKLFF.

The chain links TRBV11-3 to TRBJ1-1; no clear D. Trimming took 3 bases from V and 1 from J, leaving 6 bases between them. The length of the CDR3 is 13 residues. Germline V gives CDR1 SGHNT, CDR2 YENEEA. The CDR3 sequence is CASSFEENTEAFF. The CDR3 DNA reads as TGTGCCAGCAGCTTTGAGGAGAACACTGAAGCTTTCTTT.

The chain employs TRBV5-1 and TRBJ2-6; TRBD1 agrees at 10 bases. The CDR3 has 20 amino acids. The germline gives CDR1 SGHRS, CDR2 YFSETQ. The J segment lost 0 bases and the V segment lost 0 bases, leaving 9 bases of the junction unmatched. CDR3 in amino acids: CASSLEGQGPRISGANVLTF. In DNA, the CDR3 is TGCGCCAGCAGCTTGGAGGGACAGGGGCCCCGAATCTCTGGGGCCAACGTCCTGACTTTC.